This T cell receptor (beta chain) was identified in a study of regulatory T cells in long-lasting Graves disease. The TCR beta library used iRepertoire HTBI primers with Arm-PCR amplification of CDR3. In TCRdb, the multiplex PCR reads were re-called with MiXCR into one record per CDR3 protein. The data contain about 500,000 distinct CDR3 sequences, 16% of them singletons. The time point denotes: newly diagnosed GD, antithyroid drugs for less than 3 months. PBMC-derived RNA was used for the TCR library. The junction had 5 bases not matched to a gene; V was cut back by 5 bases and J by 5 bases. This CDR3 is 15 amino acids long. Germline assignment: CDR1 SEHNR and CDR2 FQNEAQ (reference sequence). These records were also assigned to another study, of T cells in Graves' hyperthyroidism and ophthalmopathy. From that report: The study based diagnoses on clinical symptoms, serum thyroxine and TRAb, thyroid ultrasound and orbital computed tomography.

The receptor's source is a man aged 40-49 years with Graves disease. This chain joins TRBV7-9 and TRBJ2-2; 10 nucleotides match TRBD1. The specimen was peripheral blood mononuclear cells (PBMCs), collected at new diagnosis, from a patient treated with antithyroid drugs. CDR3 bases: TGTGCCAGCAGCCCCGACAGGGGGCGGACCGGGGAGCTGTTTTTT. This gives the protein CASSPDRGRTGELFF.